This TCR beta chain was retrieved from a study of cytomegalovirus exposure and HLA in healthy donors. Study-wide findings and caveats: The study flagged roughly 160 TCR beta chains as cytomegalovirus-associated.

This CDR3 comprises 14 residues. Germline CDR1 is MNHEY and CDR2 is SMNVEV (reference sequence). V lost 7 bases to trimming and J lost 2 bases; unmatched junction nucleotides: 4. Profiled with immunoSEQ multiplex PCR; TCRdb holds only in-frame clones, not every one. Of 100,000 to 150,000 clones detected, roughly nine tenths appear once; the ten largest clones hold approximately 1.1%. Points on this clone: The antigen remains unidentified.

This clonotype was obtained from a woman younger than 35 in good health and CMV-seronegative. What was sequenced was PBMCs. The chain joins TRBV27 to TRBJ2-1; the match to TRBD2 covers 8 bases. CDR3 in DNA: TGTGCCAGCACCCGGGGGGGGACCTACAATGAGCAGTTCTTC. Its protein is CASTRGGTYNEQFF.